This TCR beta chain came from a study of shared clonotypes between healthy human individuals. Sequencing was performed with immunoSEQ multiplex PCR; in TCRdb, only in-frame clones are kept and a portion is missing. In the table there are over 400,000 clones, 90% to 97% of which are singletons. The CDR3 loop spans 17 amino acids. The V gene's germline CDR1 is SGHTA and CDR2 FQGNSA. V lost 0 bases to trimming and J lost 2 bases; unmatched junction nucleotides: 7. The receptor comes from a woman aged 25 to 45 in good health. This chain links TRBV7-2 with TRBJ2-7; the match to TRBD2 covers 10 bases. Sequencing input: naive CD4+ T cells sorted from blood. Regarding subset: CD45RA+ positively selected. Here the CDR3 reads CASSLATGTSVTYEQYF. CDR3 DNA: TGTGCCAGCAGCTTAGCTACCGGGACTAGCGTAACCTACGAGCAGTACTTC.